The rows below give T cell receptor beta chains drawn from one sample of a study of cytomegalovirus exposure and HLA in healthy donors. Produced via immunoSEQ multiplex PCR; TCRdb's table is partial and in-frame only. The sample carries some 130,000 clones, more than 70% recorded once. The specimen sequenced was PBMCs. Receptor source: a human donor in good health. The CDR3 runs from the conserved cysteine through the conserved F or W. Each record gives: D gene, J gene, clone size, V gene, CDR3 DNA, CDR3 protein. D genes are given only for firm matches. A row's size may be missing; if present it is once, few, many or a size class.

NA,TRBJ2-7,NA,TRBV6-5,TGTGCTAGTCGGGACACCCTCTACGAGCAGTACTTC,CASRDTLYEQYF
NA,TRBJ1-3,NA,TRBV6-5,TGTGCCAGCTCCACGGGAGGTGGCTCTGGAAACACCATATATTTT,CASSTGGGSGNTIYF
TRBD1,TRBJ2-1,NA,TRBV9,TGTGCCAGCAGCGTAGGTATCAAGAGGGGGCGAAGGCACAATGAGCAGTTCTTC,CASSVGIKRGRRHNEQFF
TRBD1,TRBJ1-6,once,TRBV7-9,TGTGCCAGCAGCTTAGCAGGGGGCCGGCCCTATAATTCACCCCTCCACTTT,CASSLAGGRPYNSPLHF
NA,TRBJ2-3,NA,TRBV7-9,TGTGCCAGCAGCTTATCGGGGATGTTCACAGATACGCAGTATTTT,CASSLSGMFTDTQYF
TRBD2,TRBJ2-3,NA,TRBV7-9,TGTGCCAGCTCAAACGTCGGGGGGGCTACAGATACGCAGTATTTT,CASSNVGGATDTQYF
TRBD1,TRBJ1-2,NA,TRBV18,TGTGCCAGCTCACCACGGAGGCAGGGGGCACACTATGGCTACACCTTC,CASSPRRQGAHYGYTF
NA,TRBJ1-2,NA,TRBV19,TGTGCCAGTAGTATTGGCAGGGTAGGCTATGGCTATACCTTC,CASSIGRVGYGYTF
NA,TRBJ2-7,NA,TRBV7-8,TGTGCCAGCAGCATGACAGGAGCCTACGAGCAGTACTTC,CASSMTGAYEQYF
NA,TRBJ1-3,NA,TRBV7-2,TGTGCCAGCAGCTTAGAGGGGATGCTATATTTT,CASSLEGMLYF
TRBD1,TRBJ2-5,NA,TRBV7-3,TGTGCCAGCAGCTTAGGACAGGGGAGGCGAGAGACCCAGTACTTC,CASSLGQGRRETQYF